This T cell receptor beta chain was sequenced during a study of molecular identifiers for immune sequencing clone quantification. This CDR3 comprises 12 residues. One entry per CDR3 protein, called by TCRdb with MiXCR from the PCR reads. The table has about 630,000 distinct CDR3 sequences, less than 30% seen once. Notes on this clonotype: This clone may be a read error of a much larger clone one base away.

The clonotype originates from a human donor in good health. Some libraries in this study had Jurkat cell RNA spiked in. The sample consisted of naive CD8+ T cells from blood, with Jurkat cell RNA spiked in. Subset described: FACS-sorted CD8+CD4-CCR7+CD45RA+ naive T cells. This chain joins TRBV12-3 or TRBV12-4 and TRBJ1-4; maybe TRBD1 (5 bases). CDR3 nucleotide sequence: TGTGCCGGCAGTTTAGATCCAGGGAAACTGTTTTTT. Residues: CAGSLDPGKLFF.